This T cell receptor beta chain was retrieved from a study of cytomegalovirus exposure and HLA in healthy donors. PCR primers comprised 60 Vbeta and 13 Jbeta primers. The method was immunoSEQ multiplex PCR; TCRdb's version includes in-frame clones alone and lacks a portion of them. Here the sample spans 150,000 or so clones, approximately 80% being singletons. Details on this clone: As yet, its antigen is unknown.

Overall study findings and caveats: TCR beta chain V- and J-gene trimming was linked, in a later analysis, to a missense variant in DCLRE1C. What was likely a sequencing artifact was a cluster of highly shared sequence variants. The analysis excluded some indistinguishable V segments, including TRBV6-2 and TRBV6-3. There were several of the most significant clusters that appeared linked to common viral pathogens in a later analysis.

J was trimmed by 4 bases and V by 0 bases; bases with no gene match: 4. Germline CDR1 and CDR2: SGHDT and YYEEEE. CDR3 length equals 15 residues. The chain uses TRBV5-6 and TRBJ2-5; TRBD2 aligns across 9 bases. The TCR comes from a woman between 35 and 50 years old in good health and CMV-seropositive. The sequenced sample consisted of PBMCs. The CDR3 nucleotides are TGTGCCAGCAGCTTGGGGGGCGGGGGGGGAGAGACCCAGTACTTC. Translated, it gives CASSLGGGGGETQYF. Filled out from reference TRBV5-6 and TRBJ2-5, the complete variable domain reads DAGVTQSPTHLIKTRGQQVTLRCSPKSGHDTVSWYQQALGQGPQFIFQYYEEEERQRGNFPDRFSGHQFPNYSSELNVNALLLGDSALYLCASSLGGGGGETQYFGPGTRLLVL.